These 14 T cell receptor beta chains share one sample of origin, sequenced in a study of T cells in women clearing cervical HPV infection (dated by TCRdb to 2017 to 2018). Libraries came from the immunoSEQ multiplex PCR assay. TCRdb mirrors the immuneACCESS table, restricted to in-frame sequences. Some clones are absent from its copies; in checked studies, under half trace to an unresolved V gene, and the reason for the others is unknown. For this sample, the table gives roughly 23,000 clones. 7.5% to 9.5% of the sample belongs to the ten largest clones. The sequenced material came from blood buffy coat. These receptors were collected from a woman between 18 and 70 years old with a cervical HPV16 infection that either progressed to CIN3+ or cleared (not recorded which).

With regard to this clone: The read ends 3 residues early relative to the CDR3; the germline J gene fills the gap. The rearrangement links TRBV15 to TRBJ1-1, with D perhaps TRBD1 (6 bases). CDR1 is LNHNV and CDR2 is YYDKDF in the germline V gene (reference sequence). V dropped 1 base and J dropped 6 bases, with 18 bases sitting between them. This CDR3 comprises 16 residues. CDR3: CATSRVGGGRDAEAFF. CDR3 DNA, as far as it was read: TGTGCCACCAGCAGAGTTGGCGGGGGGCGTGACGCTGAA.

About this clone itself: The observed sequence ends 3 residues before the CDR3 terminus, with the missing tail filled in from the germline J gene. This chain joins TRBV20-1 and TRBJ1-3; tentatively, D is TRBD1 (5 bases). The CDR3 consists of 13 residues. The V end lost 6 bases, the J end lost 7 bases, and 16 bases lay between the germline ends. CDR1 DFQATT and CDR2 SNEGSKA come from the germline V gene (reference sequence). The chain's CDR3 is CSAPAGGWNTIYF. The CDR3 bases that were read are TGCAGTGCCCCCGCGGGGGGGTGGAACACC.

A note on this clone: Sequencing ends 3 residues short of the CDR3 end; the germline J gene provides the rest. The chain is built from TRBV10-1 and TRBJ1-1; tentative D call: TRBD1 (5 bases). V lost 3 bases to trimming and J lost 1 base, with 6 bases between them. Per germline, CDR1 WNHNN and CDR2 SYGVQD (reference sequence). The CDR3 contains 13 residues. The CDR3 spells CASSEDRNTEAFF. The sequenced CDR3 bases are TGCGCCAGCAGTGAAGACAGGAACACTGAA.

To note about this clone: The read falls 3 residues short of the CDR3 end, and the missing part is taken from the germline J gene. Other DNA sequences in the same sample also yield this CDR3. The gene calls are TRBV7-8 and TRBJ2-7; 9 bases map to TRBD2. Trimming removed 4 bases from V and 6 bases from J; junction bases left unmatched: 19. CDR3 length equals 18 residues. Germline lookup yields CDR1 SGHVS and CDR2 FQNEAQ. The sequenced part of the CDR3 DNA is TGTGCCAGCAGCTCACCCCCCGGGGCTAGCGGGAAGAGGGGCGAG. This codes for CASSSPPGASGKRGE. The full CDR3 sequence reads CASSSPPGASGKRGEQYF.

Comment on this clone: The CDR3 goes on 3 residues after the read ends, and that part is filled in from the germline J gene. The gene calls are TRBV5-1 and TRBJ2-3, with 9 nucleotides matching TRBD2. J was trimmed by 2 bases and V by 0 bases; bases with no gene match: 7. The germline V gene encodes CDR1 SGHRS and CDR2 YFSETQ. There are 17 residues in the CDR3. The CDR3 sequence is CASSLAGTSQATDTQYF. Incomplete CDR3 DNA: TGCGCCAGCAGCTTGGCCGGGACTAGCCAAGCCACAGATACG.

CDR3 DNA, as far as it was read: TGTGCCTGGAGTGTTCCAGGGGGAGTCGGAGAAAAA. Translating gives CAWSVPGGVGEK. The complete CDR3 reads CAWSVPGGVGEKLFF. V and J are TRBV30 and TRBJ1-4, with 7 positions matching TRBD1. The missing CDR3 end, 3 residues past where the read stops, is filled in from the germline J gene. Germline trimming cut 0 bases from V and 8 bases from J; bases unmatched to any gene: 9. The CDR3 has 15 amino acids. Germline CDR1 is GTSNPN and CDR2 is SVGIG (reference sequence).

About this clone: From the germline J gene comes the end of the CDR3, since the read stops 3 residues before it. V and J are TRBV12-3 or TRBV12-4 and TRBJ2-3; 9 bases are a match to TRBD2. This CDR3 is 15 amino acids long. V lost 3 bases and J lost 6; bases outside the gene matches: 7. The CDR3 spells CASSFTLAGSDTQYF. The CDR3 DNA, read in part, is TGTGCCAGCAGTTTTACCCTAGCGGGAAGTGATACG.

Notes on this clone: With the read ending 3 residues before the CDR3 end, the germline J gene is used to fill in that end. The V call is TRBV18, the J call TRBJ1-3; D possibly corresponds to TRBD1 (5 bases). V lost 3 bases, J lost 8 bases, and 26 bases lay in between. CDR3 size: 18 residues. The germline V gene has CDR1 KGHSH and CDR2 LQKENI. The covered CDR3 bases are TGTGCCAGCTCACCCACGCCTTTTGGTGAAGGGGCAGGATACACC. The encoded protein is CASSPTPFGEGAGYT. The full CDR3 reads CASSPTPFGEGAGYTIYF.

Regarding this clone: The CDR3 goes on 3 residues after the read ends, and that part is filled in from the germline J gene. The chain uses TRBV7-2 and TRBJ2-7; D is unresolved. V lost 2 bases and J 5 bases, leaving 13 bases between the germline ends. Germline assignment: CDR1 SGHTA and CDR2 FQGNSA. The CDR3 is 14 residues long. The covered CDR3 bases are TGTGCCAGCAGCTTAATCCAGTCTTTCGACGAG. Translated, it gives CASSLIQSFDE. The whole CDR3 region reads CASSLIQSFDEQYF.

As regards this clone: The CDR3 extends 3 residues past the end of the read, so its final part is completed from the germline J gene. The chain recombines TRBV12-3 or TRBV12-4 with TRBJ2-5; TRBD1 might be the D (5 bases). V lost 6 bases and J lost 5, with 19 bases in between. The CDR3 covers 15 residues. The CDR3 loop is CASSHKWVGLETQYF. The sequenced CDR3 bases are TGTGCCAGCAGCCATAAATGGGTGGGGCTGGAGACC.

A word on this clone: With the read ending 3 residues before the CDR3 end, the germline J gene is used to fill in that end. The genes are TRBV20-1 and TRBJ2-1, with TRBD2 matching over 10 bases. The CDR3 sequence is 14 residues long. Germline trimming cut 5 bases from V and 9 bases from J; bases unmatched to any gene: 10. Germline values: CDR1 DFQATT, CDR2 SNEGSKA (reference sequence). CDR3 residues: CSAFTAGGPGEQFF. The sequenced CDR3 bases are TGCAGTGCTTTCACAGCGGGAGGGCCGGGTGAG.

Concerning this clone: The read terminates 3 residues ahead of where the CDR3 ends, so the germline J gene completes it. The J gene is TRBJ1-6, the V gene TRBV10-3; D remains unclear. V lost 4 bases and J lost 6, with 4 bases in between. Per the germline V gene, CDR1 is ENHRY and CDR2 is SYGVKD. This CDR3 is built from 12 residues. The DNA read from the CDR3 is TGTGCCATCAGTGCCCTTAATTCACCC. This codes for CAISALNSP. The entire CDR3 protein is CAISALNSPLHF.

CDR3 sequence: CASRFGGRNTDTQYF. The part of the CDR3 DNA that was read is TGTGCCAGCAGATTCGGGGGGAGGAACACAGATACG. The J gene is TRBJ2-3, the V gene TRBV2; 7 bases are shared with TRBD2. The sequenced fragment ends 3 residues before the CDR3 boundary, so the rest is inferred from the germline J gene. The V and J ends lost 6 bases and 2 bases, in that order; junction bases with no gene match: 8. The germline V gene encodes CDR1 SNHLY and CDR2 FYNNEI. The CDR3 is 15 residues long.

Regarding this clone: The read is 3 residues too short to cover the CDR3 end, so that end is filled in from the germline J gene. This chain joins TRBV5-1 and TRBJ1-6; unclear D gene. V lost 4 bases and J 2 bases, leaving 10 bases between the germline ends. CDR1 is SGHRS and CDR2 is YFSETQ in the germline V gene. This CDR3 region has 15 residues. The chain's CDR3 is CASSPGVPYNSPLHF. The CDR3 bases that were read are TGCGCCAGCAGCCCAGGTGTCCCCTATAATTCACCC. The full variable domain, in which reference TRBV5-1 and TRBJ1-6 provide the parts outside the CDR3, is KAGVTQTPRYLIKTRGQQVTLSCSPISGHRSVSWYQQTPGQGLQFLFEYFSETQRNKGNFPGRFSGRQFSNSRSEMNVSTLELGDSALYLCASSPGVPYNSPLHFGNGTRLTVT.